The next 17 T cell receptor beta chains were all read from a single sample in a study of T-cell memory formation after mild COVID-19. TCRdb used MiXCR to reprocess the 5' RACE reads, holding one entry per CDR3 protein. The sample yields around 320,000 distinct CDR3 sequences, approximately 19% seen once. Sequencing used PBMCs or a T cell subset sorted from them (not recorded which). The source of these receptors is a man younger than 35 who had mild COVID-19 (a few samples of this study predate the infection). Cell type and time point are not known.

This chain links TRBV9 with TRBJ2-7, with D possibly TRBD1 on 6 matching bases. V was clipped by 0 bases and J by 2 bases, with 12 bases between them. Germline assignment: CDR1 SGDLS and CDR2 YYNGEE. The CDR3 spans 15 residues. The CDR3 spells CASSVEGTTTYEQYF. CDR3 coding DNA: TGTGCCAGCAGCGTAGAGGGGACAACAACCTACGAGCAGTACTTC.

This clonotype was recorded a few times. V is TRBV15 and J is TRBJ2-2; 7 bases are a match to TRBD2. This CDR3 comprises 15 residues. V shed 0 bases and J 6 bases; nucleotides not matched to a gene: 4. Per germline, CDR1 LNHNV and CDR2 YYDKDF (reference sequence). CDR3: CATSRDLGGAGELFF. The CDR3 nucleotides are TGTGCCACCAGCAGAGACCTTGGGGGGGCCGGGGAGCTGTTTTTT.

This rearrangement joins TRBV5-4 to TRBJ2-2; D might be TRBD1 (6 bases). CDR3 size: 15 residues. V lost 0 bases and J 5 bases, leaving 11 bases between the germline ends. CDR1 and CDR2 from the germline V gene are SGHNT and YYREEE (reference sequence). The DNA for the CDR3 is TGTGCCAGCAGCTTGGAAGGGACAATTACCGGGGAGCTGTTTTTT. This sequence encodes CASSLEGTITGELFF. Full variable domain (rest looked up from reference TRBV5-4 and TRBJ2-2): ETGVTQSPTHLIKTRGQQVTLRCSSQSGHNTVSWYQQALGQGPQFIFQYYREEENGRGNFPPRFSGLQFPNYSSELNVNALELDDSALYLCASSLEGTITGELFFGEGSRLTVL.

This chain uses TRBV7-3 with TRBJ2-1; D may be TRBD2 (7 bases). In germline, CDR1 is SGHTA, CDR2 FQGTGA. V was trimmed by 8 bases and J by 8 bases, leaving 19 bases between them. The CDR3 length is 14 residues. DNA of the CDR3: TGTGCCAGCCGAAGGGGGGGCGCGGGGGATGAGCAGTTCTTC. Translation gives CASRRGGAGDEQFF.

The chain is built from TRBV7-3 and TRBJ2-2; D unclear. The CDR3 sequence is 16 residues long. The V end lost 2 bases, the J end lost 0 bases, and 10 bases lay between the germline ends. Germline lookup yields CDR1 SGHTA and CDR2 FQGTGA. DNA for the CDR3: TGTGCCAGCAGCTTAGGGCAGGTCACGAACACCGGGGAGCTGTTTTTT. Translating gives CASSLGQVTNTGELFF.

This clonotype was detected only a few times. V usage is TRBV10-3 and J usage is TRBJ2-2; D may be TRBD1 (5 bases). The CDR3 has 13 residues. V lost 4 bases to trimming and J lost 6 bases, with 9 bases between them. CDR1 and CDR2 from the germline V gene are ENHRY and SYGVKD. The CDR3 bases are TGTGCCATCAGTGTGACAGCCCCCGGGGAGCTGTTTTTT. It yields the protein CAISVTAPGELFF.

This clonotype was observed a handful of times. V usage is TRBV20-1 and J usage is TRBJ1-2, with 8 bases identical to TRBD1. Germline V lookup: CDR1 DFQATT, CDR2 SNEGSKA (reference sequence). This CDR3 has 14 amino acids. With 2 bases clipped from V and 5 bases from J, the junction kept 7 bases outside the gene matches. CDR3 sequence reads: CSARQGASRYGYTF. CDR3 nucleotide sequence: TGCAGTGCTAGACAGGGGGCGAGTCGGTATGGCTACACCTTC.

A few counts support this clonotype. The rearrangement uses TRBV10-3 and TRBJ1-5; TRBD1 matches at 9 bases. The CDR3 contains 14 residues. Germline assignment: CDR1 ENHRY and CDR2 SYGVKD. V was pared by 4 bases and J by 10 bases, with 8 bases of the junction left unmatched. CDR3 coding DNA: TGTGCCATCAGTGGTACCGGGACAGGGCTCCCCCAGCATTTT. Amino acid sequence: CAISGTGTGLPQHF.

CDR3: CASSRPGTANNEQFF. The CDR3 DNA follows: TGCGCCAGCAGCAGACCCGGGACAGCGAACAATGAGCAGTTCTTC. The V and J genes are TRBV5-1 and TRBJ2-1; 7 nucleotides align to TRBD1. The CDR3 consists of 15 residues. V gave up 4 bases and J gave up 5 bases; unmatched junction bases: 9. Germline CDR1 and CDR2: SGHRS and YFSETQ.

This clonotype was counted only a few times. CDR3 DNA: TGCAGCGTTGAAGGGACGGAGGGCTATGGCTACACCTTC. It encodes CSVEGTEGYGYTF. The gene calls are TRBV29-1 and TRBJ1-2; no clear D gene. The CDR3 has 13 amino acids. Trimming stripped 1 base from V and 4 bases from J, with 10 bases between. CDR1 SQVTM and CDR2 ANQGSEA come from the germline V gene.

This clonotype was counted many times. V is TRBV28 and J is TRBJ1-2; D call uncertain. Trimming took off 5 bases at V and 0 bases at J, with 10 bases between the two ends. The germline V gene encodes CDR1 MDHEN and CDR2 SYDVKM. The CDR3 runs 14 residues. The CDR3 region has the DNA TGTGCCAGCAGTGCGGGCCATCCTAACTATGGCTACACCTTC. Translation gives CASSAGHPNYGYTF.

This clonotype was found a few times. The chain's CDR3 is CASSFRGRDTGELFF. CDR3 nucleotide sequence: TGTGCCAGCAGCTTTCGGGGACGAGACACCGGGGAGCTGTTTTTT. V gene TRBV7-2 combines with J gene TRBJ2-2, with D perhaps given as TRBD1 or TRBD2 (5 bases each). The CDR3 is 15 amino acids. Germline values: CDR1 SGHTA, CDR2 FQGNSA. With 3 bases removed from V and 3 bases from J, the gap between germline ends came to 11 bases.

The chain uses TRBV2 and TRBJ2-5; D might be TRBD1 (5 bases). V shed 8 bases and J shed 1 base, with 11 bases lying between them. CDR3 length: 13 residues. Per germline, CDR1 SNHLY and CDR2 FYNNEI. Written as DNA, the CDR3 is TGTGCCAGCGAAGTAGGGGTCCAAGAGACCCAGTACTTC. As protein: CASEVGVQETQYF.

This chain connects TRBV18 to TRBJ1-1; D remains ambiguous. The CDR3 has 14 amino acids. The V end was cut by 5 bases, the J end by 7 bases, with 17 bases between. The germline V gene has CDR1 KGHSH and CDR2 LQKENI. Here the CDR3 DNA reads TGTGCCAGCTCAGCCCCGGGTCCCAGATTTGAAGCTTTCTTT. This translates into CASSAPGPRFEAFF.

This clonotype was detected a few times. CDR3 sequence (DNA): TGCGCCAGCAGCCAAGAGCTCTTCTACGAGCAGTACGTC. Protein sequence: CASSQELFYEQYV. The rearrangement uses TRBV4-3 and TRBJ2-7, with D hard to call. V lost 0 bases and J lost 3, with 6 bases in between. This CDR3 comprises 13 residues. Per the germline V gene, CDR1 is LGHNA and CDR2 is YSLEER.

This clonotype was seen a few times. The V and J genes are TRBV6-2 or TRBV6-3 and TRBJ2-7; 7 bases fit TRBD2. The CDR3 has 14 amino acids. After removal of 4 bases from V and 4 bases from J, the junction contained 7 bases not matched to a gene. Germline V gene data show CDR1 as MNHEY and CDR2 as SVGEGT. The DNA for the CDR3 is TGTGCCAGCAGTTGGGCGGGGGAAGGTTACGAGCAGTACGTC. Its protein is CASSWAGEGYEQYV.

The genes are TRBV11-2 and TRBJ1-3; D possibly corresponds to TRBD1 (5 bases). The CDR3 sequence is 13 residues long. The germline V gene encodes CDR1 SGHAT and CDR2 FQNNGV. Trimming took off 8 bases at V and 3 bases at J, with 11 bases between the two ends. CDR3 region: CASGGGSGNTIYF. The DNA of the CDR3 is TGTGCCAGCGGGGGGGGTAGTGGAAACACCATATATTTT.